This is a list of T cell receptor beta chains from one sample in a study of neurological immune-mediated disorders. TCRdb fed the 5' RACE reads into MiXCR, producing one record per CDR3 protein. The profile shows fewer than 55,000 distinct CDR3 sequences, under 6.5% of them singletons. The specimen was CD4+ T cells from blood. The receptors shown here come from a woman aged 40 to 55 in good health. Each CDR3 is given with its conserved first and last residue.

v_gene,j_gene,CDR3aa
TRBV5-1,TRBJ1-6,CASRRDFGGSPLHF
TRBV10-1,TRBJ2-7,CASSEYSQFEQYF
TRBV5-1,TRBJ2-3,CASSSLAGGPPGADTQYF
TRBV7-2,TRBJ2-7,CASSLQPVSYEQYF
TRBV7-2,TRBJ2-1,CASSLKTGQRLRRVEQFF
TRBV2,TRBJ2-1,CASSAFAGGYNEQFF
TRBV5-1,TRBJ1-2,CASSFGTGNYGYTF
TRBV7-8,TRBJ2-7,CASSFGTPTYEQYF
TRBV10-3,TRBJ1-5,CAISEGEQPQHF
TRBV7-2,TRBJ2-3,CASSLDTDTQYF
TRBV5-1,TRBJ1-1,CASSLAWTSEAFF
TRBV15,TRBJ2-2,CATSRVLDRFSGELFF
TRBV6-1,TRBJ2-1,CASSGLAVSSYNEQFF
TRBV20-1,TRBJ2-7,CSASGGTSGRTEQYF
TRBV6-2/TRBV6-3,TRBJ2-7,CASSYDNSPYEQYF
TRBV6-6,TRBJ2-2,CASSYSRGRGNTGELFF
TRBV3-1,TRBJ1-1,CASSPLSGGLTEAFF
TRBV28,TRBJ2-4,CASNSRTPRNIQYF
TRBV20-1,TRBJ1-1,CSAKTGNTEAFF
TRBV4-1,TRBJ2-7,CASSQVSGAEQYF
TRBV29-1,TRBJ1-1,CSALGAGMNTEAFF
TRBV27,TRBJ1-2,CASSYSGTDGGYTF
TRBV20-1,TRBJ1-1,CSADPGGKTEAFF
TRBV7-6,TRBJ2-1,CASSLLSLAGHPSYNEQFF
TRBV20-1,TRBJ2-2,CSATGHAGELFF
TRBV28,TRBJ2-5,CATGTSGRPDEETQYF
TRBV21-1,TRBJ1-6,CASNGQDNSPLHF
TRBV7-2,TRBJ2-1,CASSVQWENEQFF
TRBV6-6,TRBJ2-7,CASSPRPAYEQYF
TRBV4-2,TRBJ2-3,CASSQDQGRYTDTQYF
TRBV20-1,TRBJ2-2,CSASPQGSLTNTGELFF
TRBV5-1,TRBJ2-1,CASSRGPRYNEQFF
TRBV7-2,TRBJ2-1,CASSLAFGQFF
TRBV5-1,TRBJ1-2,CASSSEGQGNNGYTF
TRBV12-3/TRBV12-4,TRBJ2-5,CASSFSPSTGATQYF
TRBV29-1,TRBJ2-6,CSVGGRGVGGANVLTF
TRBV5-1,TRBJ2-2,CASSHGTSDTGELFF
TRBV12-3/TRBV12-4,TRBJ1-2,CASLQGNYGYTF
TRBV5-1,TRBJ1-1,CASSLDPATVNTEAFF
TRBV29-1,TRBJ1-5,CSIGMGGGNQPQHF
TRBV2,TRBJ2-7,CASLEGDSASFPPYEQYF
TRBV5-1,TRBJ2-1,CASKGTIKSYNEQFF
TRBV5-6,TRBJ2-2,CASSLDGGNTGELFF
TRBV9,TRBJ2-2,CASSGAWTGTGELFF
TRBV10-3,TRBJ1-3,CAISATPDSGNTIYF
TRBV5-1,TRBJ2-7,CASSSGLAQIYEQYF
TRBV15,TRBJ2-5,CATSSGGSGETQYF
TRBV24-1,TRBJ2-5,CATSDGSIETQYF
TRBV28,TRBJ2-5,CASSVAGAQETQYF